Only one count was recorded for the clone carrying this T cell receptor (beta chain). The antigen remains unidentified. The data were obtained in a study of cytomegalovirus exposure and HLA in healthy donors. Study information: In a later analysis, the approximately 110 validation repertoires were reported to have used the same platform as the 600 to 700 first-cohort repertoires.

V lost 3 bases, J lost 2 bases, and 16 bases lay in between. Per germline, CDR1 GTSNPN and CDR2 SVGIG (reference sequence). The CDR3 is made up of 15 amino acids. The repertoire was sequenced with immunoSEQ multiplex PCR; TCRdb's copy has only in-frame clones and lacks some. The sample yields roughly 220,000 clones, over 80% seen once. Study results and caveats: Cytomegalovirus-associated TCR beta chains were listed, numbering roughly 150.

The sequenced sample was PBMCs. V is TRBV30 and J is TRBJ1-2; D may be TRBD1 (6 bases). This receptor was obtained from a woman aged 18-29 years in good health and CMV-seronegative. In DNA form, the CDR3 reads TGTGCCTGGAGGTTTGTCTTGGGGGCGAACTATGGCTACACCTTC. It translates to CAWRFVLGANYGYTF.